This entry lists 28 T cell receptor beta chains sequenced from one sample in a study of cytomegalovirus exposure and HLA in healthy donors. The PCR used 60 Vbeta and 13 Jbeta primers. Assay used: immunoSEQ multiplex PCR; TCRdb lists only in-frame clones, some missing. The table records about 230,000 clones, approximately 90% of them present only once. The sample consisted of PBMCs. These receptors were collected from a woman aged 18-29 years in good health and CMV-seronegative.

The chain combines TRBV28 with TRBJ2-7; 11 nucleotides align to TRBD2. Germline values: CDR1 MDHEN, CDR2 SYDVKM. The CDR3 has 12 amino acids. With 7 bases clipped from V and 4 bases from J, the junction kept 0 bases outside the gene matches. The CDR3 reads CASTSGRYEQYF. The CDR3 nucleotides are TGTGCCAGCACTAGCGGGAGGTACGAGCAGTACTTC.

The chain recombines TRBV7-3 with TRBJ1-1; 7 bases agree with TRBD1. Germline CDR1 is SGHTA and CDR2 is FQGTGA. V shed 1 base, J shed 7 bases, and the junction held 3 bases outside the gene matches. The CDR3 sequence is 13 residues long. The CDR3 here is CASSLNRGGEAFF. CDR3 nucleotides: TGTGCCAGCAGCTTAAACAGGGGCGGTGAAGCTTTCTTT.

This sequence joins TRBV7-6 and TRBJ2-1; 7 nucleotides align to TRBD1. Germline V lookup: CDR1 SGHVS, CDR2 FNYEAQ. With V trimmed by 1 base and J by 3 bases, 9 bases remained unmatched. The CDR3 spans 17 residues. The DNA of the CDR3 is TGTGCCAGCAGCTTAGAAGTTTCGGGGACAGACTACAATGAGCAGTTCTTC. This encodes CASSLEVSGTDYNEQFF.

The chain combines TRBV5-6 with TRBJ2-1; 7 bases fit TRBD1. CDR1 and CDR2 from the germline V gene are SGHDT and YYEEEE. CDR3 length: 18 residues. V was clipped by 4 bases and J by 10 bases; unmatched bases: 23. As DNA, the CDR3 is TGTGCCAGCAGCACACTTGGGGACAGCCTTTCTTTTAGTACGGAGCAGTTCTTC. It is translated as CASSTLGDSLSFSTEQFF.

This clone has only one observation. The chain joins TRBV5-1 to TRBJ2-7; 8 bases are a match to TRBD2. CDR3 length: 15 residues. Germline V lookup: CDR1 SGHRS, CDR2 YFSETQ. V lost 3 bases to trimming and J lost 2 bases; unmatched junction nucleotides: 7. The CDR3 sequence is CASSSLTSATYEQYF. In DNA form, the CDR3 reads TGCGCCAGCAGCTCCCTGACTAGCGCAACCTACGAGCAGTACTTC.

The V and J genes are TRBV19 and TRBJ2-7; 7 nucleotides line up with TRBD1. Looked up from germline, CDR1 is LNHDA and CDR2 is SQIVND (reference sequence). J was trimmed by 3 bases and V by 2 bases; bases with no gene match: 7. The CDR3 is 15 amino acids. The CDR3 protein is CASSISGTVGYEQYF. The CDR3 nucleotides read TGTGCCAGTAGTATATCCGGGACAGTTGGCTACGAGCAGTACTTC.

The chain joins TRBV2 to TRBJ1-5; D unclear. Germline V CDR1 and CDR2: SNHLY, FYNNEI. The CDR3 has 15 amino acids. V shed 4 bases and J shed 0 bases, with 10 bases lying between them. CDR3 sequence: CASSAGDYSNQPQHF. Written as DNA, the CDR3 is TGTGCCAGCAGTGCCGGAGATTATAGCAATCAGCCCCAGCATTTT.

V and J are TRBV5-1 and TRBJ2-3, with D perhaps matching TRBD2 (5 bases). The CDR3 length is 15 residues. Germline CDR1 SGHRS, CDR2 YFSETQ. The ends were cut back, 8 bases at V and 0 bases at J, with 16 bases in the middle. The chain's CDR3 is CASETSPLSTDTQYF. In DNA form, the CDR3 reads TGCGCCAGTGAAACTAGTCCCCTTAGCACAGATACGCAGTATTTT. The variable domain in full, with the rest retrieved from reference TRBV5-1 and TRBJ2-3, is KAGVTQTPRYLIKTRGQQVTLSCSPISGHRSVSWYQQTPGQGLQFLFEYFSETQRNKGNFPGRFSGRQFSNSRSEMNVSTLELGDSALYLCASETSPLSTDTQYFGPGTRLTVL.

The chain recombines TRBV30 with TRBJ1-5; D gene uncertain. CDR1 is GTSNPN and CDR2 is SVGIG in the germline V gene (reference sequence). CDR3 length: 13 residues. V lost 0 bases and J lost 4, with 7 bases in between. CDR3 region: CAWSVVRNQPQHF. CDR3 bases: TGTGCCTGGAGTGTAGTACGGAATCAGCCCCAGCATTTT. The variable domain in full, completed from reference TRBV30 and TRBJ1-5, reads SQTIHQWPATLVQPVGSPLSLECTVEGTSNPNLYWYRQAAGRGLQLLFYSVGIGQISSEVPQNLSASRPQDRQFILSSKKLLLSDSGFYLCAWSVVRNQPQHFGDGTRLSIL.

This clone was seen only once. The rearrangement links TRBV7-9 to TRBJ2-7; the match to TRBD2 covers 10 bases. The V gene end was trimmed by 2 bases and the J gene end by 2 bases; junction bases not matched to a gene: 15. The CDR3 covers 19 residues. Germline V gives CDR1 SEHNR, CDR2 FQNEAQ (reference sequence). CDR3 loop: CASSLRGLGASGGPYEQYF. For the CDR3, the DNA is TGTGCCAGCAGCTTAAGGGGCCTTGGGGCTAGCGGGGGCCCCTACGAGCAGTACTTC.

This clone appeared a single time. Other DNA variants within this sample encode the same CDR3. CDR3: CATLPAVRGGYTF. The CDR3 DNA is TGTGCCACCCTTCCGGCAGTGCGCGGTGGCTACACCTTC. The chain employs TRBV6-5 and TRBJ1-2, with D unresolved. This CDR3 comprises 13 residues. The germline V gene encodes CDR1 MNHEY and CDR2 SVGAGI. The germline V and J ends were trimmed by 10 bases and 7 bases, with 19 bases remaining between them.

J is TRBJ2-1 and V is TRBV7-9; TRBD2 agrees at 7 bases. The CDR3 totals 18 residues. CDR1 is SEHNR and CDR2 is FQNEAQ in the germline V gene (reference sequence). With V trimmed by 5 bases and J by 4 bases, 17 bases remained unmatched. CDR3: CASSTLSIKRGSYNEQFF. In nucleotides, the CDR3 is TGTGCCAGCAGCACACTCAGCATAAAGCGGGGTAGTTACAATGAGCAGTTCTTC.

The CDR3 DNA follows: TGTGCCAGTAGTATTCCGGGGGAGGGGATCCTCTCTGGGGCCAACGTCCTGACTTTC. Residues: CASSIPGEGILSGANVLTF. The rearrangement joins TRBV19 to TRBJ2-6, with 7 nucleotides matching TRBD2. The CDR3 has 19 amino acids. Germline V gene data show CDR1 as LNHDA and CDR2 as SQIVND (reference sequence). V shed 3 bases, J shed 0 bases, and the junction held 11 bases outside the gene matches.

The V gene is TRBV5-1, the J gene TRBJ1-3; possibly TRBD1 for D (5 bases). This CDR3 contains 14 residues. The V end was cut by 4 bases, the J end by 2 bases, with 10 bases between. Germline V gene lookup returns CDR1 SGHRS and CDR2 YFSETQ. CDR3 DNA: TGCGCCAGCAGCCCAGGGAATCCTGGAAACACCATATATTTT. Amino acids: CASSPGNPGNTIYF.

This clone has a handful of counts. The chain has TRBV20-1 and TRBJ1-1, with no clear D. V was shortened by 1 base and J by 2 bases, with 2 bases between the two germline ends. Per germline, CDR1 DFQATT and CDR2 SNEGSKA (reference sequence). The CDR3 loop spans 11 amino acids. CDR3 region: CSARVNTEAFF. The DNA of the CDR3 is TGCAGTGCTAGAGTAAACACTGAAGCTTTCTTT.

The J gene is TRBJ1-1, the V gene TRBV18, with TRBD1 matching over 8 bases. V lost 5 bases and J lost 0; bases outside the gene matches: 8. The germline gives CDR1 KGHSH, CDR2 LQKENI. The CDR3 is 16 amino acids. Written as DNA, the CDR3 is TGTGCCAGCTCATTCCGGGACAGGTACATGAACACTGAAGCTTTCTTT. Its protein is CASSFRDRYMNTEAFF. Full variable domain (missing parts from reference TRBV18 and TRBJ1-1): NAGVMQNPRHLVRRRGQEARLRCSPMKGHSHVYWYRQLPEEGLKFMVYLQKENIIDESGMPKERFSAEFPKEGPSILRIQQVVRGDSAAYFCASSFRDRYMNTEAFFGQGTRLTVV.

This clone was counted between two and nine times. The chain couples TRBV15 to TRBJ1-2; D is undetermined. CDR1 and CDR2 (germline): LNHNV, YYDKDF (reference sequence). The CDR3 consists of 13 residues. The V gene lost 8 bases and the J gene lost 8 bases, with 18 bases spanning the gap. The CDR3 sequence is CATRRVSAGGYTF. As DNA, the CDR3 is TGTGCCACCCGGAGGGTCTCAGCCGGCGGCTACACCTTC. Looking up the rest from reference TRBV15 and TRBJ1-2 gives the full variable domain: DAMVIQNPRYQVTQFGKPVTLSCSQTLNHNVMYWYQQKSSQAPKLLFHYYDKDFNNEADTPDNFQSRRPNTSFCFLDIRSPGLGDTAMYLCATRRVSAGGYTFGSGTRLTVV.

The chain is built from TRBV20-1 and TRBJ2-3; 9 nucleotides match TRBD2. The V gene's germline CDR1 is DFQATT and CDR2 SNEGSKA (reference sequence). Trimming cost V 6 bases and J 15 bases; bases outside gene matches: 10. The CDR3 runs to 11 residues. CDR3 sequence (DNA): TGCAGTGCGAAATATAGCGGGAGAGCCTATTTT. Translation: CSAKYSGRAYF.

The chain combines TRBV29-1 with TRBJ1-5, with 8 nucleotides matching TRBD1. This CDR3 region has 14 residues. Looked up from germline, CDR1 is SQVTM and CDR2 is ANQGSEA. The V and J ends lost 6 bases and 0 bases, in that order; junction bases with no gene match: 4. The CDR3 nucleotides read TGCAGCGTGGGGACAGGCAGTAGCAATCAGCCCCAGCATTTT. Amino acid sequence: CSVGTGSSNQPQHF.

This clone appeared a few times. The rearrangement links TRBV10-2 to TRBJ1-1; D remains unclear. Germline loops: CDR1 WSHSY, CDR2 SAAADI. V was pared by 6 bases and J by 1 base, with 9 bases between. This CDR3 has 13 residues. In DNA form, the CDR3 reads TGCGCCAGCAGAAAAGTCGGGAACACTGAAGCTTTCTTT. Its translation is CASRKVGNTEAFF.

This clone was found a few times. At the DNA level, this CDR3 is encoded by other sequences in the same sample as well. The chain joins TRBV5-1 to TRBJ2-1; TRBD2 matches at 7 bases. V lost 2 bases, J lost 0 bases, and 2 bases stayed unmatched. Germline V gene lookup returns CDR1 SGHRS and CDR2 YFSETQ. The length of the CDR3 is 15 residues. The DNA for the CDR3 is TGCGCCAGCAGCTTAGGCGGGAGCTCCTACAATGAGCAGTTCTTC. Protein: CASSLGGSSYNEQFF. The full variable domain, rest sourced from reference TRBV5-1 and TRBJ2-1, is KAGVTQTPRYLIKTRGQQVTLSCSPISGHRSVSWYQQTPGQGLQFLFEYFSETQRNKGNFPGRFSGRQFSNSRSEMNVSTLELGDSALYLCASSLGGSSYNEQFFGPGTRLTVL.

The gene calls are TRBV19 and TRBJ2-2; a possible D gene is TRBD1 (5 bases). V lost 5 bases to trimming and J lost 4 bases, with 11 bases between them. There are 14 residues in the CDR3. Germline V CDR1 and CDR2: LNHDA, SQIVND (reference sequence). CDR3: CASSLDRITGELFF. The CDR3 nucleotides read TGTGCCAGTAGTCTTGACAGAATCACCGGGGAGCTGTTTTTT.

J is TRBJ2-3 and V is TRBV25-1; 7 bases align to TRBD2. The germline V gene has CDR1 MGHDK and CDR2 SYGVNS. V gave up 3 bases and J gave up 6 bases; unmatched junction bases: 12. This CDR3 has 16 residues. The CDR3 coding sequence is TGTGCCAGCAGTGAGGTTATGGGACTAACACTTGATACGCAGTATTTT. Protein product: CASSEVMGLTLDTQYF.

In this sample, this clone turned up once. The gene calls are TRBV7-9 and TRBJ2-3; possible D gene TRBD1, 6 bases. This CDR3 has 15 amino acids. Germline values: CDR1 SEHNR, CDR2 FQNEAQ (reference sequence). With 6 bases removed from V and 4 bases from J, the gap between germline ends came to 17 bases. CDR3 sequence (DNA): TGTGCCAGCAGAGGTAGGGGGATGTGGCCAGATACGCAGTATTTT. Protein: CASRGRGMWPDTQYF.

The J gene is TRBJ1-3, the V gene TRBV13; TRBD1 is a possible D gene (6 bases). The V gene's germline CDR1 is PRHDT and CDR2 FYEKMQ (reference sequence). The V end was cut by 2 bases, the J end by 13 bases, with 21 bases between. CDR3 size: 15 residues. CDR3 loop: CASSLSVISGAGIYF. The CDR3 DNA sequence: TGTGCCAGCAGCTTATCGGTGATCTCAGGGGCCGGTATATATTTT.

Points on this clone: The sample contains more than one DNA sequence encoding this CDR3. This chain uses TRBV15 with TRBJ1-4; perhaps TRBD1 as D (6 bases). The CDR3 is 14 residues long. V was clipped by 8 bases and J by 5 bases, with 15 bases between them. The germline CDR1 and CDR2 sequences are LNHNV and YYDKDF (reference sequence). CDR3 nucleotides: TGTGCCACCCTCTCCGGGCAGGGGAATGAAAAACTGTTTTTT. Amino acid sequence: CATLSGQGNEKLFF.

This sequence joins TRBV4-3 and TRBJ2-1, with TRBD2 identical over 8 bases. The germline CDR1 and CDR2 sequences are LGHNA and YSLEER. V shed 5 bases, J shed 3 bases, and the junction held 6 bases outside the gene matches. The CDR3 sequence is 15 residues long. Written as DNA, the CDR3 is TGCGCCAGCAGCACAGAGCGGGAGTACTACAATGAGCAGTTCTTC. It specifies CASSTEREYYNEQFF.

The chain is built from TRBV2 and TRBJ1-5, with D possibly matching TRBD1 (5 bases). CDR1 and CDR2 (germline): SNHLY, FYNNEI. CDR3 length equals 13 residues. Trimming removed 8 bases from V and 6 bases from J, with 14 bases in between. DNA for the CDR3: TGTGCCAGCGGGAAGGAGGGGAGTCAGCCCCAGCATTTT. It encodes CASGKEGSQPQHF.